This paragraph covers one TCR beta chain sequence. This specimen belongs to a study of identical twins. TCRdb independently ran MiXCR on the 5' RACE reads; one entry per CDR3 protein. The sample lists nearly 200,000 distinct CDR3 sequences, approximately 16% occurring once. Trimming took off 4 bases at V and 3 bases at J, with 24 bases between the two ends. This CDR3 spans 18 amino acids. Germline CDR1 MNHEY, CDR2 SVGAGI. The data were also submitted as part of a second study, on T cells expressing NK-cell markers. That paper states: It was sorted CD3+CD56+NKG2C+, CD3+CD56+NKG2C- and CD3+CD56-NKG2C+ T cells that supplied the TCR beta repertoires. Of eight sequenced donors, seven were HCMV-seropositive and one HCMV-seronegative.

The sequenced sample was CD8+ T cells sorted from blood. The sequence derives from a young woman in good health. The chain couples TRBV6-5 to TRBJ2-5; D is possibly TRBD1 (6 bases). The CDR3: CASSSNRFPTGFEETQYF. CDR3 nucleotides: TGTGCCAGCAGTTCCAACCGCTTCCCGACAGGTTTTGAAGAGACCCAGTACTTC.